The next 32 T cell receptor beta chains were all read from a single sample in a study of cytomegalovirus exposure and HLA in healthy donors. The PCR was carried out with 60 Vbeta primers and 13 Jbeta primers. Profiled with immunoSEQ multiplex PCR; TCRdb holds only in-frame clones, not every one. Here the sample spans more than 110,000 clones, around two thirds being singletons. The sample was PBMCs. The receptors come from a woman aged 60-75 years in good health and CMV-seropositive.

This rearrangement joins TRBV28 to TRBJ1-1; D gene uncertain. Germline V gene sequence: CDR1 MDHEN, CDR2 SYDVKM. There are 12 residues in the CDR3. Trimming shortened V by 6 bases and J by 10 bases, and 15 bases separated the two germline ends. This chain's CDR3 is CASSSAAWRAFF. CDR3 sequence (DNA): TGTGCCAGCAGCTCTGCGGCATGGCGAGCTTTCTTT. Drawing the rest from reference TRBV28 and TRBJ1-1, the complete variable domain is DVKVTQSSRYLVKRTGEKVFLECVQDMDHENMFWYRQDPGLGLRLIYFSYDVKMKEKGDIPEGYSVSREKKERFSLILESASTNQTSMYLCASSSAAWRAFFGQGTRLTVV.

V is TRBV4-1 and J is TRBJ2-3; maybe TRBD1 (6 bases). Germline values: CDR1 MGHRA, CDR2 YSYEKL. V lost 1 base and J 6 bases, leaving 8 bases between the germline ends. This CDR3 is 13 amino acids long. As DNA, the CDR3 is TGCGCCAGCAGCCAAGGCCAGGGGGATACGCAGTATTTT. Translated: CASSQGQGDTQYF.

A remark on this clone: This CDR3 is also generated by other DNA sequences in the sample. The CDR3 DNA is TGTGCCTGGAGCCGACAGGGGAATGAAAAACTGTTTTTT. This translates into CAWSRQGNEKLFF. This chain links TRBV30 with TRBJ1-4, with 8 positions matching TRBD1. V shed 3 bases and J 5 bases; nucleotides not matched to a gene: 2. Per germline, CDR1 GTSNPN and CDR2 SVGIG (reference sequence). The CDR3 runs 13 residues.

The V call is TRBV7-8, the J call TRBJ2-3; TRBD1 aligns across 8 bases. Germline V CDR1 and CDR2: SGHVS, FQNEAQ. The CDR3 sequence is 15 residues long. The junction had 8 bases not matched to a gene; V was cut back by 2 bases and J by 7 bases. The CDR3 DNA reads as TGTGCCAGCAGCTTATCTGGACAGGGATTGAATACGCAGTATTTT. This codes for CASSLSGQGLNTQYF. The variable domain in full, with the rest retrieved from reference TRBV7-8 and TRBJ2-3, is GAGVSQSPRYKVAKRGQDVALRCDPISGHVSLFWYQQALGQGPEFLTYFQNEAQLDKSGLPSDRFFAERPEGSVSTLKIQRTQQEDSAVYLCASSLSGQGLNTQYFGPGTRLTVL.

The V call is TRBV19, the J call TRBJ1-5; a possible D gene is TRBD1 (5 bases). Germline V gives CDR1 LNHDA, CDR2 SQIVND (reference sequence). This CDR3 comprises 15 residues. Trimming cost V 4 bases and J 0 bases, with 10 bases left between them. In nucleotides, the CDR3 is TGTGCCAGTAGTACTGGGGCTTATAGCAATCAGCCCCAGCATTTT. Translating it yields CASSTGAYSNQPQHF.

The DNA of the CDR3 is TGCGCCAGCAGCCAAGACCCAAGCAGGGGATCCACCGGGGAGCTGTTTTTT. This codes for CASSQDPSRGSTGELFF. The chain has TRBV4-1 and TRBJ2-2, with a tentative D call TRBD1 (6 bases). CDR1 MGHRA and CDR2 YSYEKL come from the germline V gene. V was trimmed by 0 bases and J by 4 bases, leaving 15 bases between them. The CDR3 covers 17 residues.

This clone was seen only a few times. The J gene is TRBJ2-1, the V gene TRBV6-5, with 10 bases fitting TRBD2. Germline-derived CDR1 and CDR2 are MNHEY and SVGAGI. V lost 7 bases and J lost 14; bases outside the gene matches: 5. The CDR3 runs 11 residues. The CDR3 coding sequence is TGTGCCAGCACTAGCGGGAGTTCGGAGTTCTTC. It is translated as CASTSGSSEFF.

The V gene is TRBV6-5, the J gene TRBJ2-5; no definite D call. The germline V and J ends were trimmed by 2 bases and 1 base, with 11 bases remaining between them. Per germline, CDR1 MNHEY and CDR2 SVGAGI. The CDR3 covers 15 residues. Here the CDR3 DNA reads TGTGCCAGCAGTTACGAGGCGGCCACCCAAGAGACCCAGTACTTC. Its translation is CASSYEAATQETQYF.

J is TRBJ2-1 and V is TRBV6-5, with 9 nucleotides matching TRBD2. The germline CDR1 and CDR2 sequences are MNHEY and SVGAGI. CDR3 length: 16 residues. Germline trimming cut 0 bases from V and 5 bases from J; bases unmatched to any gene: 5. As DNA, the CDR3 is TGTGCCAGCAGTTACTCTGGGGCGGGAGGGGACAATGAGCAGTTCTTC. The encoded protein is CASSYSGAGGDNEQFF.

This clone was detected only a few times. This chain joins TRBV30 and TRBJ2-3, with 15 bases aligning to TRBD2. This CDR3 has 16 amino acids. Trimming removed 3 bases from V and 5 bases from J; junction bases left unmatched: 6. Germline V lookup: CDR1 GTSNPN, CDR2 SVGIG (reference sequence). DNA of the CDR3: TGTGCCTGGAGGGGGGGACTAGCGGGAGGAGTAGATACGCAGTATTTT. Protein product: CAWRGGLAGGVDTQYF. The variable domain in full, completed from reference TRBV30 and TRBJ2-3, reads SQTIHQWPATLVQPVGSPLSLECTVEGTSNPNLYWYRQAAGRGLQLLFYSVGIGQISSEVPQNLSASRPQDRQFILSSKKLLLSDSGFYLCAWRGGLAGGVDTQYFGPGTRLTVL.

This clone came up a few times. The chain combines TRBV19 with TRBJ2-7, with 7 nucleotides matching TRBD2. Germline trimming cut 3 bases from V and 5 bases from J; bases unmatched to any gene: 10. The germline V gene encodes CDR1 LNHDA and CDR2 SQIVND (reference sequence). CDR3 size: 15 residues. CDR3 in amino acids: CASSIEGGPLNEQYF. CDR3 bases: TGTGCCAGTAGTATCGAGGGAGGGCCTCTGAACGAGCAGTACTTC.

V usage is TRBV7-2 and J usage is TRBJ2-5; D possibly corresponds to TRBD2 (6 bases). The ends were cut back, 10 bases at V and 1 base at J, with 19 bases in the middle. Germline V gene sequence: CDR1 SGHTA, CDR2 FQGNSA. This CDR3 contains 15 residues. Here the CDR3 DNA reads TGTGCCACCACCTTGGGTGCGGGGCTCCAAGAGACCCAGTACTTC. As protein: CATTLGAGLQETQYF.

CDR3 region: CASSVAQGVSYEQYF. CDR3 DNA: TGTGCCAGCAGCGTAGCCCAGGGGGTCTCCTACGAGCAGTACTTC. The genes are TRBV9 and TRBJ2-7; 7 bases fit TRBD1. Germline V gene lookup returns CDR1 SGDLS and CDR2 YYNGEE. The V and J ends lost 0 bases and 0 bases, in that order; junction bases with no gene match: 3. This CDR3 comprises 15 residues.

CDR3 sequence reads: CASDVGLAGGEQFF. CDR3 bases: TGTGCCAGTGATGTTGGACTAGCGGGAGGTGAGCAGTTCTTC. The V gene is TRBV2, the J gene TRBJ2-1, with 14 bases lining up with TRBD2. The CDR3 length is 14 residues. The junction had 7 bases not matched to a gene; V was cut back by 9 bases and J by 9 bases. The V gene's germline CDR1 is SNHLY and CDR2 FYNNEI.

The CDR3 region has the DNA TGTGCCAGCACCAGGGACAGCCGAAACTATGGCTACACCTTC. It codes for CASTRDSRNYGYTF. V gene TRBV6-5 combines with J gene TRBJ1-2, with 7 bases aligning to TRBD1. The V gene's germline CDR1 is MNHEY and CDR2 SVGAGI. This CDR3 contains 14 residues. The V segment lost 7 bases and the J segment 2 bases; nucleotides outside the gene matches: 7.

J is TRBJ2-5 and V is TRBV15, with D possibly being TRBD2 (5 bases). The V gene's germline CDR1 is LNHNV and CDR2 YYDKDF (reference sequence). This CDR3 spans 15 amino acids. V lost 0 bases, J lost 5 bases, and 13 bases lay in between. The CDR3 reads CATSRDLKGGETQYF. As DNA, the CDR3 is TGTGCCACCAGCAGAGATCTCAAGGGCGGGGAGACCCAGTACTTC.

This chain uses TRBV6-5 with TRBJ1-1, with D unclear. This CDR3 is 13 amino acids long. Looked up from germline, CDR1 is MNHEY and CDR2 is SVGAGI. This CDR3 reads CAVQHLMNTEAFF. DNA of the CDR3: TGTGCTGTACAGCACCTTATGAACACTGAAGCTTTCTTT.

As for this clone: This CDR3 is also generated by other DNA sequences in the sample. V gene TRBV18 combines with J gene TRBJ2-2; the D gene is possibly TRBD1 (6 bases). Per germline, CDR1 KGHSH and CDR2 LQKENI. There are 14 residues in the CDR3. Deletions cut 2 bases from V and 5 bases from J, with 9 bases between. The CDR3 DNA reads TGTGCCAGCTCACCAAGAACAGGGACCGGGGAGCTGTTTTTT. It specifies CASSPRTGTGELFF.

This chain connects TRBV4-2 to TRBJ2-5, with a weak D call TRBD1 (6 bases). Germline loops: CDR1 LGHNA, CDR2 YNFKEQ. V gave up 4 bases and J gave up 0 bases, with 9 bases separating them. This CDR3 has 14 residues. The CDR3 loop is CASSRTENQETQYF. The CDR3 bases are TGTGCCAGCAGCCGGACAGAAAACCAAGAGACCCAGTACTTC.

Only a few counts were recorded for this clone. This chain joins TRBV28 and TRBJ1-5, with TRBD1 identical over 9 bases. V dropped 6 bases and J dropped 4; count of bases not matched to a gene: 13. The CDR3 has 17 amino acids. Looked up from germline, CDR1 is MDHEN and CDR2 is SYDVKM. The CDR3 is CASSLRQGQGPNQPQHF. For the CDR3, the DNA is TGTGCCAGCAGCCTCCGCCAAGGACAGGGGCCAAATCAGCCCCAGCATTTT.

The chain carries TRBV4-1 and TRBJ1-1; 8 bases match TRBD1. The germline gives CDR1 MGHRA, CDR2 YSYEKL. After removal of 3 bases from V and 5 bases from J, the junction contained 5 bases not matched to a gene. The CDR3 runs 14 residues. The CDR3 reads CASSHGTGATEAFF. In nucleotides, the CDR3 is TGCGCCAGCAGCCACGGGACAGGTGCTACTGAAGCTTTCTTT.

This clone was picked up a small number of times. V is TRBV2 and J is TRBJ2-7, with TRBD2 as a possible D gene (7 bases). CDR3 length: 14 residues. The V end was cut by 6 bases, the J end by 3 bases, with 15 bases between. Germline CDR1 and CDR2: SNHLY and FYNNEI. This CDR3 reads CASRGGRTIYEQYF. The CDR3 coding sequence is TGTGCCAGCAGGGGGGGGCGGACAATCTACGAGCAGTACTTC.

The rearrangement uses TRBV19 and TRBJ2-6; 8 bases are a match to TRBD1. The CDR3 has 16 residues. Germline CDR1 reads LNHDA; CDR2 reads SQIVND (reference sequence). The J segment lost 0 bases and the V segment lost 6 bases, leaving 4 bases of the junction unmatched. The CDR3 coding sequence is TGTGCCAGTAGATCGGACAGGGACTCTGGGGCCAACGTCCTGACTTTC. This translates into CASRSDRDSGANVLTF.

V and J are TRBV7-8 and TRBJ1-2; D is uncertain. Germline V gene lookup returns CDR1 SGHVS and CDR2 FQNEAQ. The V and J ends lost 1 base and 4 bases respectively, with 13 bases between them. This CDR3 is built from 15 residues. The CDR3 sequence: CASSLVRSPSYGYTF. The CDR3 DNA sequence: TGTGCCAGCAGCTTAGTCCGGAGCCCTTCCTATGGCTACACCTTC.

As regards this clone: This CDR3 fails to terminate in the conserved phenylalanine or tryptophan, so it likely reflects a read error. CDR3 bases: TGTGCCAGCAGTACCGCGAACGAAGCTTTCCTT. The encoded protein is CASSTANEAFL. This chain joins TRBV6-5 and TRBJ1-1, with D unclear. In germline, CDR1 is MNHEY, CDR2 SVGAGI. The CDR3 contains 11 residues. Trimming shortened V by 5 bases and J by 8 bases, and 9 bases separated the two germline ends.

The chain recombines TRBV9 with TRBJ1-2; D may be TRBD1 (6 bases). CDR1 and CDR2 from the germline V gene are SGDLS and YYNGEE. The CDR3 has 15 residues. V gave up 4 bases and J gave up 6 bases, with 19 bases separating them. The CDR3 DNA is TGTGCCAGCAGCATAGATGGCAGGGGTTCGGATGGCTACACCTTC. Its protein product is CASSIDGRGSDGYTF. The complete variable domain, with remaining parts taken from reference TRBV9 and TRBJ1-2, reads DSGVTQTPKHLITATGQRVTLRCSPRSGDLSVYWYQQSLDQGLQFLIQYYNGEERAKGNILERFSAQQFPDLHSELNLSSLELGDSALYFCASSIDGRGSDGYTFGSGTRLTVV.

The V gene is TRBV5-4, the J gene TRBJ1-1, with TRBD1 identical over 7 bases. In germline, CDR1 is SGHNT, CDR2 YYREEE (reference sequence). V gave up 4 bases and J gave up 4 bases; unmatched junction bases: 10. This CDR3 is 15 amino acids long. The CDR3 nucleotides read TGTGCCAGCAGCCCCTACAGGGGTGGAGGCACTGAAGCTTTCTTT. Protein product: CASSPYRGGGTEAFF.

The gene calls are TRBV7-9 and TRBJ1-5; 9 bases fit TRBD1. This CDR3 has 16 residues. Germline loops: CDR1 SEHNR, CDR2 FQNEAQ (reference sequence). V dropped 6 bases and J dropped 1; count of bases not matched to a gene: 7. This chain's CDR3 is CASSSGTGISNQPQHF. The CDR3, as DNA: TGTGCCAGCAGTTCGGGGACAGGGATAAGCAATCAGCCCCAGCATTTT.

The chain links TRBV5-6 to TRBJ2-7; 7 bases align to TRBD1. Germline CDR1 is SGHDT and CDR2 is YYEEEE. The junction had 3 bases not matched to a gene; V was cut back by 4 bases and J by 2 bases. The CDR3 loop spans 13 amino acids. The CDR3 coding sequence is TGTGCCAGCAGCCCCGGGACAGCCTACGAGCAGTACTTC. Translation gives CASSPGTAYEQYF.

Written as DNA, the CDR3 is TGTGCCAGCAGTCCACCTAGCGGGATACGTTACAATGAGCAGTTCTTC. Translating gives CASSPPSGIRYNEQFF. The V call is TRBV6-6, the J call TRBJ2-1; 9 nucleotides line up with TRBD2. The CDR3 length is 16 residues. Germline V lookup: CDR1 MNHNY, CDR2 SVGAGI (reference sequence). Trimming removed 5 bases from V and 4 bases from J; junction bases left unmatched: 9.

The genes are TRBV28 and TRBJ1-1; weak D call: TRBD1 (5 bases). Germline CDR1 reads MDHEN; CDR2 reads SYDVKM. CDR3 length equals 14 residues. Trimming cost V 2 bases and J 5 bases, with 12 bases left between them. CDR3 in DNA: TGTGCCAGCAGTTTACCGGGGGGTGGGACTGAAGCTTTCTTT. Translation gives CASSLPGGGTEAFF.

The count of this clone is one. The chain links TRBV7-2 to TRBJ1-2; 7 bases align to TRBD1. The ends lost 2 bases at V and 4 bases at J; junction bases unmatched: 10. Looked up from germline, CDR1 is SGHTA and CDR2 is FQGNSA. CDR3 length: 16 amino acids. The CDR3 loop reads CASSLNSDRPLYGYTF. The DNA for the CDR3 is TGTGCCAGCAGCTTAAATTCGGACAGGCCACTCTATGGCTACACCTTC.